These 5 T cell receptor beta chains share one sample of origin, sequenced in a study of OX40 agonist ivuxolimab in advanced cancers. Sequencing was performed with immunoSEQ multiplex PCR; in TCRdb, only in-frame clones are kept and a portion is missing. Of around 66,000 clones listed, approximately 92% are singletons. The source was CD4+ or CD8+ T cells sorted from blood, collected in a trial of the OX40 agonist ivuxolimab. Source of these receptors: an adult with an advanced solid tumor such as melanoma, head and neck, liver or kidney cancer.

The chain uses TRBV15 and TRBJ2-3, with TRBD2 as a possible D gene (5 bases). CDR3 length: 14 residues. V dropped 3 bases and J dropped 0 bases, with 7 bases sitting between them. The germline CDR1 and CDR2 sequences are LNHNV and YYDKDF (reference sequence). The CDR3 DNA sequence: TGTGCCACCAGCAGTGGACTCAGCACAGATACGCAGTATTTT. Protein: CATSSGLSTDTQYF.

The CDR3 is CASSLSSRYSYEQYF. CDR3 DNA sequence: TGTGCCAGCAGCTTAAGTTCGCGTTACTCCTACGAGCAGTACTTC. V is TRBV5-6 and J is TRBJ2-7, with D unclear. V lost 2 bases and J 0 bases, leaving 12 bases between the germline ends. The CDR3 contains 15 residues. Germline CDR1 reads SGHDT; CDR2 reads YYEEEE.

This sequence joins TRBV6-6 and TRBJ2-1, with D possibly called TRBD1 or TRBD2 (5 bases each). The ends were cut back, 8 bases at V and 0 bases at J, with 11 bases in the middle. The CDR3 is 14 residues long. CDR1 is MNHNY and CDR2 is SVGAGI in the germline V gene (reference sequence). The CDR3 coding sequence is TGTGCCAGCGGACGGGACGGCTCCTACAATGAGCAGTTCTTC. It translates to CASGRDGSYNEQFF.

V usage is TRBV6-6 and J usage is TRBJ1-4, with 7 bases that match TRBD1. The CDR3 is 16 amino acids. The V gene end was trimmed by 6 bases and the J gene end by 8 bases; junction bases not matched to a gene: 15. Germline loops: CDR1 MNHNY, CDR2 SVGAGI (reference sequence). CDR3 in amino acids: CASRRAKDRALEKLFF. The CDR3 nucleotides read TGTGCCAGCAGGCGGGCCAAAGACAGGGCGTTAGAAAAACTGTTTTTT.

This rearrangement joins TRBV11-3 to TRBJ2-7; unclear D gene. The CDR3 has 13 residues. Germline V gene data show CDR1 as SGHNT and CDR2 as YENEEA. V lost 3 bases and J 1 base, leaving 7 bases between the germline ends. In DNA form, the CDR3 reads TGTGCCAGCAGCTTGGCAGCTTCCTACGAGCAGTACTTC. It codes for CASSLAASYEQYF.